This T cell receptor (beta chain) was identified in a study of cytomegalovirus exposure and HLA in healthy donors. Study conclusions and caveats: Cytomegalovirus-associated status was assigned to about 170 TCR beta chains.

Sequencing used immunoSEQ multiplex PCR; TCRdb keeps in-frame clones, though not all of them. Of hundreds of thousands of clones in the sample, 80% to 90% were seen once. Trimming took off 5 bases at V and 4 bases at J, with 9 bases between the two ends. The CDR3 sequence is 13 residues long. Germline-derived CDR1 and CDR2 are SGHTA and FQGTGA. In regard to this clone: Its cognate antigen is unknown.

The sequence derives from a woman in her late teens or twenties in good health and CMV-seronegative. Sequencing input: PBMCs. The chain carries TRBV7-3 and TRBJ2-1; tentatively, D is TRBD1 (6 bases). DNA for the CDR3: TGTGCCAGCAGCCACAGGGAGTACAATGAGCAGTTCTTC. Translation: CASSHREYNEQFF.